A selection of T cell receptor beta chains follows, all from one sample in a study of T-cell memory formation after mild COVID-19. Each CDR3 protein is one row after TCRdb ran MiXCR on the 5' RACE reads. In the table there are under 85,000 distinct CDR3 sequences, approximately 13% of which are singletons. Sequences were obtained from PBMCs or a T cell subset sorted from them (not recorded which). These receptors all come from an adult woman who had mild COVID-19 (a few samples of this study predate the infection). Cell type and time point are not known. Each CDR3 is given with its conserved first and last residue. Each record gives: clone size, D gene, J gene, V gene, CDR3 protein, CDR3 DNA. D genes are given only for firm matches. Part of the rows lack a size; the others show once, few, many or a class for expanded clones.

size: few; D: TRBD1; J: TRBJ2-7; V: TRBV29-1; CDR3: CSVSGQGAYEQYF; DNA: TGCAGCGTTTCTGGACAGGGGGCCTACGAGCAGTACTTC
size: few; D: NA; J: TRBJ2-5; V: TRBV7-8; CDR3: CASSPPYQETQYF; DNA: TGTGCCAGCAGCCCCCCGTATCAAGAGACCCAGTACTTC
size: NA; D: TRBD2; J: TRBJ2-3; V: TRBV6-2/TRBV6-3; CDR3: CASSRKREGRNTQYF; DNA: TGTGCCAGCAGTCGTAAGCGGGAGGGTCGGAATACGCAGTATTTT
size: NA; D: NA; J: TRBJ2-3; V: TRBV23-1; CDR3: CASSQLDTQYF; DNA: TGCGCCAGCAGTCAACTAGATACGCAGTATTTT
size: NA; D: TRBD1; J: TRBJ1-2; V: TRBV9; CDR3: CASSRGTDSDYTF; DNA: TGTGCCAGCAGCCGGGGGACAGACTCGGACTACACCTTC
size: many; D: NA; J: TRBJ2-2; V: TRBV4-2; CDR3: CASSPQGAENTGELFF; DNA: TGTGCCAGCAGCCCGCAAGGGGCGGAGAACACCGGGGAGCTGTTTTTT
size: few; D: NA; J: TRBJ1-5; V: TRBV7-9; CDR3: CASTNTSNQPQHF; DNA: TGTGCCAGCACCAACACCAGCAATCAGCCCCAGCATTTT
size: few; D: NA; J: TRBJ2-7; V: TRBV24-1; CDR3: CATGGQEGYEQYF; DNA: TGTGCCACCGGAGGACAGGAGGGATACGAGCAGTACTTC
size: NA; D: TRBD2; J: TRBJ2-1; V: TRBV6-6; CDR3: CASSYSLAGGGDNEQFF; DNA: TGTGCCAGCAGTTACTCGCTAGCGGGAGGGGGGGACAATGAGCAGTTCTTC
size: NA; D: NA; J: TRBJ1-1; V: TRBV4-1; CDR3: CASTVGGGFGKTEAFF; DNA: TGCGCCAGCACCGTGGGCGGAGGGTTTGGGAAGACTGAAGCTTTCTTT
size: NA; D: NA; J: TRBJ1-2; V: TRBV7-9; CDR3: CASSIDTSGVYTF; DNA: TGTGCCAGCAGCATCGACACCTCCGGGGTCTACACCTTC
size: NA; D: NA; J: TRBJ2-7; V: TRBV4-2; CDR3: CASSQELGLVGYEQYF; DNA: TGTGCCAGCAGCCAAGAACTAGGCTTAGTTGGCTACGAGCAGTACTTC
size: many; D: TRBD1; J: TRBJ2-7; V: TRBV7-9; CDR3: CASSDRGASYEQYF; DNA: TGTGCCAGCAGCGACAGGGGCGCGTCCTACGAGCAGTACTTC